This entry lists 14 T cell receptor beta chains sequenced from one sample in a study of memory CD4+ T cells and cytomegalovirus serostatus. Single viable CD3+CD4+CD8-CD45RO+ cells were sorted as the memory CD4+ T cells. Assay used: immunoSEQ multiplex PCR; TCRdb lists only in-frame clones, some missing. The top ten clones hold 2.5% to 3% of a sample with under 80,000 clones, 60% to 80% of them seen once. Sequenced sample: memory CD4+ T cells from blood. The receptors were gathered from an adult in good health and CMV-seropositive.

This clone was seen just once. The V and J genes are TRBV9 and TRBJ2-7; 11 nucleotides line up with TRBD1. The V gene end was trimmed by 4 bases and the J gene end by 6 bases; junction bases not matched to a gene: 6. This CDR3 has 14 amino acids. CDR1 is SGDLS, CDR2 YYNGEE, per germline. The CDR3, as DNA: TGTGCCAGCAGCCTAACCGGGACAGGGGGCGAGCAGTACTTC. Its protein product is CASSLTGTGGEQYF.

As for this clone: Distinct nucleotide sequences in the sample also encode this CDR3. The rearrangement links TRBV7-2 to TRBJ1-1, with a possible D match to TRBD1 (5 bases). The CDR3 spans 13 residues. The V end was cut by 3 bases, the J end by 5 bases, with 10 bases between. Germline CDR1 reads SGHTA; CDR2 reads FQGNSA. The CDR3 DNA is TGTGCCAGCAGCTTTGACAGAAGGACTGAAGCTTTCTTT. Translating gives CASSFDRRTEAFF.

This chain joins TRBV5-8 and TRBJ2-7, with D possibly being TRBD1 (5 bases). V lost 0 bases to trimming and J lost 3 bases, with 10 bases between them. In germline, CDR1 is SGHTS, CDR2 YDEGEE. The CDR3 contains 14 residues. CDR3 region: CASSLGQTFYEQYV. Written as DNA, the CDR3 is TGTGCCAGCAGCTTGGGACAGACATTCTACGAGCAGTACGTC.

The DNA of the CDR3 is TGTGCCAGCAAGGGCGGCAGGGTTGGAGGGACTGAAGCTTTCTTT. Protein sequence: CASKGGRVGGTEAFF. V is TRBV2 and J is TRBJ1-1; possible D gene TRBD1, 5 bases. The CDR3 loop spans 15 amino acids. The V end was cut by 7 bases, the J end by 5 bases, with 20 bases between. Germline V gene lookup returns CDR1 SNHLY and CDR2 FYNNEI.

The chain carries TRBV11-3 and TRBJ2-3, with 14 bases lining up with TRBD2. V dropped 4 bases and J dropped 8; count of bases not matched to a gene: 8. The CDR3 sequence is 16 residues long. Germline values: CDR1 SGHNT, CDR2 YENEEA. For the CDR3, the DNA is TGTGCCAGCAGCTCCCGACTAGCGGGAGGGCCCGCTACGCAGTATTTT. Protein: CASSSRLAGGPATQYF.

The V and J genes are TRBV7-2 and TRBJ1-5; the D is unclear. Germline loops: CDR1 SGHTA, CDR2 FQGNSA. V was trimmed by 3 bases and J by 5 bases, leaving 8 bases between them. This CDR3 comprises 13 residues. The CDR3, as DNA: TGTGCCAGCAGCTTTAGTGCTGATCAGCCCCAGCATTTT. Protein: CASSFSADQPQHF.

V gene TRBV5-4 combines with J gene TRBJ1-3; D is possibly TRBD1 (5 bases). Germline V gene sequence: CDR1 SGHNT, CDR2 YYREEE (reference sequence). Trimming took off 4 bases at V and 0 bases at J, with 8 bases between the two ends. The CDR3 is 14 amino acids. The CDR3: CASSEGLSGNTIYF. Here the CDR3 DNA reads TGTGCCAGCAGCGAGGGGCTCTCTGGAAACACCATATATTTT.

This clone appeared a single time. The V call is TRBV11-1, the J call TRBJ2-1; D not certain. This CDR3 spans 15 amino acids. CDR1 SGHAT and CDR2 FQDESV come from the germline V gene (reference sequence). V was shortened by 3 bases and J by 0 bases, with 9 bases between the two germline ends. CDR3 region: CASSLRLSSYNEQFF. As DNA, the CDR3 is TGTGCCAGCAGCTTGAGACTCAGCTCCTACAATGAGCAGTTCTTC.

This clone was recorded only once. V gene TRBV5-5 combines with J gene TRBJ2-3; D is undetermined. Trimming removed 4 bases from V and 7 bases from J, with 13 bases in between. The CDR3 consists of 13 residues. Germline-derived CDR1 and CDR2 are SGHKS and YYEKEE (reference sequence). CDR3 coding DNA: TGTGCCAGCAGCGACGGTCCGCACAATACGCAGTATTTT. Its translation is CASSDGPHNTQYF.

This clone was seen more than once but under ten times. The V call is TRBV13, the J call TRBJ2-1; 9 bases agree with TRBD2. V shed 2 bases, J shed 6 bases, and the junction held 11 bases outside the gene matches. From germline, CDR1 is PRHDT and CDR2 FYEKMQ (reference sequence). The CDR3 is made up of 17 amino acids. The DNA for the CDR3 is TGTGCCAGCAGCTTACGGCTAGCGGGATTAAACATCAATGAGCAGTTCTTC. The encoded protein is CASSLRLAGLNINEQFF. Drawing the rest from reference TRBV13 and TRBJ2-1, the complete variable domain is AAGVIQSPRHLIKEKRETATLKCYPIPRHDTVYWYQQGPGQDPQFLISFYEKMQSDKGSIPDRFSAQQFSDYHSELNMSSLELGDSALYFCASSLRLAGLNINEQFFGPGTRLTVL.

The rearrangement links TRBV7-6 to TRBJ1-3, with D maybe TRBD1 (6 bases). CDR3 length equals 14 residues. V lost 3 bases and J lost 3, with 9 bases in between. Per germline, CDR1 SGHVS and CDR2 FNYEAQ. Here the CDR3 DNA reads TGTGCCAGCAGCTTGGCAGGGGATGGAAACACCATATATTTT. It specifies CASSLAGDGNTIYF. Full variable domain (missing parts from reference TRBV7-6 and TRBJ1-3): GAGVSQSPRYKVTKRGQDVALRCDPISGHVSLYWYRQALGQGPEFLTYFNYEAQQDKSGLPNDRFSAERPEGSISTLTIQRTEQRDSAMYRCASSLAGDGNTIYFGEGSWLTVV.

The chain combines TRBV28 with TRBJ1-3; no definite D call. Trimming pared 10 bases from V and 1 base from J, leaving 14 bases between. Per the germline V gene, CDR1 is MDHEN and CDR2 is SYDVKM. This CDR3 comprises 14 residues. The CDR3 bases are TGTGCCACCGACACCCGGAGGTCTGGAAACACCATATATTTT. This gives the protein CATDTRRSGNTIYF.

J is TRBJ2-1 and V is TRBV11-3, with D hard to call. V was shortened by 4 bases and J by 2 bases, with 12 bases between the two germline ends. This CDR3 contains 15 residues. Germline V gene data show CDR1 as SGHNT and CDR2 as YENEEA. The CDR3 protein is CASSSSRSPYNEQFF. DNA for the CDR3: TGTGCCAGCAGCTCCTCACGGAGCCCCTACAATGAGCAGTTCTTC.

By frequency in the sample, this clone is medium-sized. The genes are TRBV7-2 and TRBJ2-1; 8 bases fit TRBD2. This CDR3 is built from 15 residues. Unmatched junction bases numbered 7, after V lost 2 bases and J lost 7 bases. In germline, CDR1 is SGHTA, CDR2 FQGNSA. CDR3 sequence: CASSLNLGRVNEQFF. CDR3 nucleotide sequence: TGTGCCAGCAGCTTAAATCTCGGGAGGGTGAATGAGCAGTTCTTC.